This T cell receptor beta chain was documented in a study of response to subunit inactivated influenza vaccine. Regarding the study as a whole: A suggestion made by the authors is that each seasonal influenza vaccination recruits few new T cells.

In TCRdb, the RT-PCR reads were re-called with MiXCR into one record per CDR3 protein. The sample has approximately 230,000 distinct CDR3 sequences, roughly an eighth seen once. This clonotype has just a few counts. Antigen specificity is unknown. Trimming removed 0 bases from V and 5 bases from J, with 11 bases in between. The germline CDR1 and CDR2 sequences are LGHNA and YSLEER. The CDR3 consists of 15 residues. The source is a man in his fifties who received an inactivated influenza vaccine. The V and J genes are TRBV4-3 and TRBJ1-5; maybe TRBD1 (5 bases). The input for sequencing was non-naive T cells sorted from PBMCs, taken roughly 15 days before vaccination. The CDR3 bases are TGCGCCAGCAGCCAAGATCGAGACAGTTATCAGCCCCAGCATTTT. It codes for CASSQDRDSYQPQHF.